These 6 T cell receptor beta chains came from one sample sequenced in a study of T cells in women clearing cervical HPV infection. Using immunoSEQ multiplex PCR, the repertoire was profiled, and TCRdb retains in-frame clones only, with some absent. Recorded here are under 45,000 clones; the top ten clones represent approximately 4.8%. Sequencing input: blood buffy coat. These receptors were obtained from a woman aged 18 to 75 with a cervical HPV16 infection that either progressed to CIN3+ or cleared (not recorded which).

The CDR3 region is CSAHRGDVYEQYF. The covered CDR3 bases are TGCAGTGCCCACAGGGGCGACGTCTACGAG. V gene TRBV20-1 combines with J gene TRBJ2-7; the match to TRBD1 covers 7 bases. The CDR3 end lies 3 residues beyond the end of the read and is filled in from the germline J gene. V lost 6 bases and J lost 3; bases outside the gene matches: 8. The CDR3 is 13 residues long. Germline V gene sequence: CDR1 DFQATT, CDR2 SNEGSKA (reference sequence).

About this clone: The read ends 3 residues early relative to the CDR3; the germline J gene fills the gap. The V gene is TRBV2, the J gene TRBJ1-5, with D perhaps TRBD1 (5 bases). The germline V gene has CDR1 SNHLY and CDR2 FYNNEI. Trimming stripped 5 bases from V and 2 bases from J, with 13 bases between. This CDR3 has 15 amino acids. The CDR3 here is CASSPRQGGNQPQHF. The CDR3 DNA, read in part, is TGTGCCAGCAGTCCCCGGCAGGGCGGCAATCAGCCC.

Partial CDR3 DNA: TGCAGTGCCAAGAGTGGCCTAGCGGGGAACTCCTACGAG. Its protein product is CSAKSGLAGNSYE. From start to end, the CDR3 is CSAKSGLAGNSYEQYF. V is TRBV20-1 and J is TRBJ2-7, with 9 bases that match TRBD2. The sequence runs out 3 residues before the end of the CDR3; the remainder is reconstructed from the germline J gene. With V trimmed by 6 bases and J by 0 bases, 12 bases remained unmatched. CDR3 size: 16 residues. Germline CDR1 reads DFQATT; CDR2 reads SNEGSKA (reference sequence).

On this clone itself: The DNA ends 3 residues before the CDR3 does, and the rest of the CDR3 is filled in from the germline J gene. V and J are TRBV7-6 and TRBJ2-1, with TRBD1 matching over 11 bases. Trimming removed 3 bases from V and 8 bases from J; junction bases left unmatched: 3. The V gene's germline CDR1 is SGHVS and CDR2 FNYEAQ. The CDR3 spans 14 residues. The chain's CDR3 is CASSLGQGGYEQFF. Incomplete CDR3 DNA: TGTGCCAGCAGCTTGGGACAGGGGGGATATGAG.

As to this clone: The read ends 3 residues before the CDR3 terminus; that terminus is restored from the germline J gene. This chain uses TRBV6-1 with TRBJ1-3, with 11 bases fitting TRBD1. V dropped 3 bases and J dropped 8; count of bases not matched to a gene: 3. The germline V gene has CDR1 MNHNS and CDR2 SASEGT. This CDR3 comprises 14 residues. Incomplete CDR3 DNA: TGTGCCAGCAGTGACGGGACAGGGGGTGACACC. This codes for CASSDGTGGDT. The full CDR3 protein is CASSDGTGGDTIYF.

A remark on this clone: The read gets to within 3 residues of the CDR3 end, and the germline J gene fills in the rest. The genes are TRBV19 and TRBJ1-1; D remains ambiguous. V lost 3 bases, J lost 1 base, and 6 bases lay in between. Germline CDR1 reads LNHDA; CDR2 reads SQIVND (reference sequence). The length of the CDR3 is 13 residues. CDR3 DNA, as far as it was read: TGTGCCAGTAGTATCCAACAGAACACTGAA. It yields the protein CASSIQQNTE. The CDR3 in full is CASSIQQNTEAFF.